The rows below give T cell receptor beta chains drawn from one sample of a study of beta chain features in type 1 diabetes. TCRdb's table, derived via immunoSEQ multiplex PCR, lists solely in-frame clones and lacks some. The sample carries 220,000 or so clones, over 65% recorded once. The sequenced sample was naive CD4+ T cells from blood. These TCRs come from a man aged 25-45 years in good health. The CDR3 runs from the conserved cysteine through the conserved F or W. Fields, in order: clone size, J gene, D gene, V gene, CDR3 DNA, CDR3 protein. The D gene is left open where the match is weak. Rows may omit the clone size; those that give it use once, few, many or a size class.

few,TRBJ2-7,TRBD1,TRBV7-9,TGTGCCAGCAGCCTAGGACAGGGCACCCTTCAGCAGTACTTC,CASSLGQGTLQQYF
.,TRBJ2-1,.,TRBV7-2,TGTGCCAGCAGCTTATCCATGGACAATGAGCAGTTCTTC,CASSLSMDNEQFF
few,TRBJ2-1,TRBD2,TRBV30,TGTGCCTGGGCGGGGGGAATCTACAATGAGCAGTTCTTC,CAWAGGIYNEQFF
.,TRBJ2-1,TRBD2,TRBV11-2,TGTGCCAGCAGCTTAGGGCAGCGGGAGGCCCTCAATGAGCAGTTCTTC,CASSLGQREALNEQFF
.,TRBJ2-1,.,TRBV29-1,TGCAGCGTTGCAGGGAGAACGGACTACAATGAGCAGTTCTTC,CSVAGRTDYNEQFF
once,TRBJ2-1,.,TRBV2,TGTGCCAGCAGAGGGGACCCGACCTCCTACAATGAGCAGTTCTTC,CASRGDPTSYNEQFF
.,TRBJ2-5,TRBD2,TRBV9,TGTGCCAGCAGCGTCAACAGCAATCCGGGGGGACAAGAGACCCAGTACTTC,CASSVNSNPGGQETQYF
.,TRBJ1-1,.,TRBV30,TGTGCCTGGAGCGCACAACCGAACACTGAAGCTTTCTTT,CAWSAQPNTEAFF
.,TRBJ1-1,.,TRBV30,TGTGCCTGGAGCCTGGACACTGAAGCTTTCTTT,CAWSLDTEAFF
.,TRBJ2-1,.,TRBV9,TGTGCCAGCAGCGTAGCTGGGTGGGGGTACAATGAGCAGTTCTTC,CASSVAGWGYNEQFF
.,TRBJ2-6,.,TRBV29-1,TGCAGCGTTGCCGGTTATGGGGCCAACGTCCTGACTTTC,CSVAGYGANVLTF
once,TRBJ2-1,TRBD2,TRBV29-1,TGCAGCGTTGACGGGAGGGACATCCAGTTCTTC,CSVDGRDIQFF
few,TRBJ2-3,.,TRBV7-2,TGTGCCAGCTCCCGGGGAGAATCAGATACGCAGTATTTT,CASSRGESDTQYF
.,TRBJ2-2,TRBD2,TRBV7-9,TGTGCCAGCAGCTTAAGTACTAGCGGCACCGGGGAGCTGTTTTTT,CASSLSTSGTGELFF
.,TRBJ1-3,.,TRBV30,TGTGCCTGGAGACCCGGAAACACCATATATTTT,CAWRPGNTIYF
.,TRBJ1-4,TRBD1,TRBV29-1,TGCAGCGTTGAAACAGGACAGGGAGATGAAAAACTGTTTTTT,CSVETGQGDEKLFF
few,TRBJ2-4,TRBD2,TRBV7-9,TGTGCCAGCAGCCCCGATGGGGGGGAGGCCAAAAACATTCAGTACTTC,CASSPDGGEAKNIQYF
.,TRBJ2-7,.,TRBV2,TGTGCCAGCAGTGGCGGCGGGTACGAGCAGTACTTC,CASSGGGYEQYF
few,TRBJ2-7,TRBD2,TRBV15,TGTGCCACCAGCAGAGACAGGACTAGCGGGAGGGGACAGTACTTC,CATSRDRTSGRGQYF
.,TRBJ2-7,.,TRBV30,TGTGCCTGGAGATCCAGATTCGATTACGAGCAGTACTTC,CAWRSRFDYEQYF
.,TRBJ2-5,.,TRBV29-1,TGCAGCGCCTCACTAGGAGTGGGGGAGACCCAGTACTTC,CSASLGVGETQYF
once,TRBJ2-7,TRBD1,TRBV7-2,TGTGCCAGCAGCTTAGTCGGACAGGGGCCCTACGAGCAGTACTTC,CASSLVGQGPYEQYF
.,TRBJ2-5,TRBD1,TRBV7-9,TGTGCCAGCAGCTTAGTTGGGACAGGGGAAGAGACCCAGTACTTC,CASSLVGTGEETQYF
.,TRBJ1-1,.,TRBV7-9,TGTGCCAGCAGCCATCAGGGCTCGGACACTGAAGCTTTCTTT,CASSHQGSDTEAFF
.,TRBJ1-2,.,TRBV15,TGTGCCACCAGCAGAGCGCTCTATGGCTACACCTTC,CATSRALYGYTF
.,TRBJ2-1,.,TRBV4-1,TGCGCCAGCAGCCATACGCAGGGTATACCGCAGTTCTTC,CASSHTQGIPQFF
.,TRBJ2-1,.,TRBV29-1,TGCAGCACTGAACTGCAGAGCTCCTACAATGAGCAGTTCTTC,CSTELQSSYNEQFF
.,TRBJ2-6,.,TRBV7-9,TGTGCCAGCAGCTTAGCGCTGAGGGCTGGGGCCAACGTCCTGACTTTC,CASSLALRAGANVLTF
.,TRBJ2-2,.,TRBV4-3,TGCGCCAGCAGCCCCCAGAGTGGCACCTACACCGGGGAGCTGTTTTTT,CASSPQSGTYTGELFF
.,TRBJ1-4,.,TRBV4-1,TGCGCCAGCAGCCAAGTGGGGTCCACTAATGAAAAACTGTTTTTT,CASSQVGSTNEKLFF
once,TRBJ2-3,.,TRBV5-6,TGTGCCAGCAGCTTGGCAGGCACAGATACGCAGTATTTT,CASSLAGTDTQYF